These T cell receptor beta chains were read from a single sample in a study of shared clonotypes between healthy human individuals. Using immunoSEQ multiplex PCR, the repertoire was profiled, and TCRdb retains in-frame clones only, with some absent. The sample yields hundreds of thousands of clones, around 72% seen once. The sample comprised memory CD4+ T cells sorted from blood. The receptors stem from a woman aged 25 to 39 in good health. Both conserved end residues are part of each CDR3.

CDR3: CASSLRSGLSYEQYF
V: TRBV5-1

CDR3: CASNIFHEQFF
V: TRBV28

CDR3: CASSSLRLGTEAFF
V: TRBV19

CDR3: CASSFRTSGRSAGSEQYF
V: TRBV28

CDR3: CSVNQGAGEQYF
V: TRBV29-1

CDR3: CASSIGLLAAGELFF
V: TRBV19

CDR3: CASSVAGSRGYTF
V: TRBV9

CDR3: CATSREGQETQYF
V: TRBV15

CDR3: CASSRTGTNTEAFF
V: TRBV28

CDR3: CASSWTGTISETQYF
V: TRBV11-1

CDR3: CASSPSARGGTGVQETQYF
V: TRBV7-8

CDR3: CASSITGGLNQPQHF
V: TRBV19

CDR3: CASSSDTGTGSHGYTF
V: TRBV6-5

CDR3: CASSLGLEIGELFF
V: TRBV7-3

CDR3: CASSLGTGVYNEQFF
V: TRBV7-8

CDR3: CASSLSHDGNYEQYF
V: TRBV11-3

CDR3: CASSEYAQPQHF
V: TRBV6-1

CDR3: CAWLTVRQQYF
V: TRBV30

CDR3: CASSLPLSFGNTIYF
V: TRBV28

CDR3: CASSMGGGPYYGYTF
V: TRBV19

CDR3: CASSPRTSGRARETQYF
V: TRBV28

CDR3: CASRQNPGGLASSGELFF
V: TRBV4-1